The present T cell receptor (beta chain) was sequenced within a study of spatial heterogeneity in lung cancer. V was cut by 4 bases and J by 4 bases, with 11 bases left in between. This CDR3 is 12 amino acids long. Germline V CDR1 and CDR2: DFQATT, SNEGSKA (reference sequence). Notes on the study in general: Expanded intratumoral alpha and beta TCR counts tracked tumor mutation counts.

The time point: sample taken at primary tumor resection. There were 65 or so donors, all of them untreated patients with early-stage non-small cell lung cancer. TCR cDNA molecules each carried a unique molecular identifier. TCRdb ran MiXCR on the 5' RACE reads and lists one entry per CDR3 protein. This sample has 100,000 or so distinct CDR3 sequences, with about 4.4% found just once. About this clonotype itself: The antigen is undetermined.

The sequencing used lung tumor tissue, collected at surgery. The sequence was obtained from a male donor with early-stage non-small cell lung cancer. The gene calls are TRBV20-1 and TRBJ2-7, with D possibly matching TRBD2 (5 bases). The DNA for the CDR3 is TGCAGTGCTATTGACTACGGATACGAGCAGTACTTC. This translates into CSAIDYGYEQYF.